This T cell receptor (beta chain) was observed in a study of blood T cell repertoires in COVID-19. For the study at large: Donors in the United States, Italy and Spain gave samples during acute or convalescent COVID-19. Sources were T cells, B-cell-depleted T cells, or PBMCs; the material itself was cDNA or gDNA.

Enrollees, roughly 18 to 90 years old, lived in approximately 25 US areas. The table came from immunoSEQ multiplex PCR; TCRdb's copy has only in-frame clones and leaves some out. Here the sample spans 210,000 or so clones, 75% to 85% being singletons. The CDR3 has 14 amino acids. V was pared by 5 bases and J by 7 bases, with 15 bases between. Germline loops: CDR1 SEHNR, CDR2 FQNEAQ (reference sequence). What was sequenced was PBMCs or T cells enriched from blood (not recorded which). This receptor was obtained from a man between 25 and 39 years old with acute COVID-19. The chain uses TRBV7-9 and TRBJ1-5; the D gene is possibly TRBD1 (6 bases). The CDR3 DNA reads as TGTGCCAGCAGCATAGGGGGGGTCGGACAGCCCCAGCATTTT. Translation gives CASSIGGVGQPQHF.